Listed below are T cell receptor beta chains from one sample, sequenced in a study of blood T cell repertoires in COVID-19. Clones were sequenced by immunoSEQ multiplex PCR, and TCRdb holds only the in-frame ones, with some missing. The profile shows about 120,000 clones, about four fifths of them singletons. Sequencing used peripheral blood. The receptors originated from a woman in her forties with acute or convalescent COVID-19. Each CDR3 is given with its conserved first and last residue. The D gene is left open where the match is weak. Clone size is not always given. Where it is, it says once, few, many or a class for expanded clones.

j_call,v_call,d_call,clone_size,cdr3_nt,cdr3_aa
TRBJ1-6,TRBV2,NA,NA,TGTGCCAGCAGCTCCAGGGTAGGCAATTCACCCCTCCACTTT,CASSSRVGNSPLHF
TRBJ1-2,TRBV11-2,TRBD1,NA,TGTGCCAGCAGCTTCGGGACAGAGACGCTAGGAGGCTACACCTTC,CASSFGTETLGGYTF
TRBJ2-5,TRBV4-1,TRBD2,NA,TGCGCCAGCAGCTACGGACTAGCGGGGGCAATCCAAGAGACCCAGTACTTC,CASSYGLAGAIQETQYF
TRBJ1-4,TRBV2,NA,NA,TGTGCCAGCAGAATAGATGCAACTAATGAAAAACTGTTTTTT,CASRIDATNEKLFF
TRBJ2-5,TRBV7-2,NA,NA,TGTGCCAGCAGCTCCCCGGGACTCTGGGCCCAGTACTTC,CASSSPGLWAQYF
TRBJ2-6,TRBV6-5,NA,NA,TGTGCCAGCAGCACCAGTGCATCTGGGGCCAACGTCCTGACTTTC,CASSTSASGANVLTF
TRBJ2-1,TRBV6-1,NA,NA,TGTGCCAGCAGTGAACAACAGTCTGAGCAGTTCTTC,CASSEQQSEQFF
TRBJ2-1,TRBV2,NA,NA,TGTGCCAGCAGTGAGAGAGGAGCTAGCTCCTACAATGAGCAGTTCTTC,CASSERGASSYNEQFF
TRBJ2-5,TRBV30,NA,NA,TGTGCCTGGAGTACAATAGCGGAGACCCAGTACTTC,CAWSTIAETQYF
TRBJ1-1,TRBV30,TRBD1,NA,TGTGCCTGGAGTGTCCTAGACAGGGCTGAAGCTTTCTTT,CAWSVLDRAEAFF
TRBJ1-2,TRBV7-9,TRBD1,few,TGTGCCAGCAGCTTGACAGGGCCCACCTATGGCTACACCTTC,CASSLTGPTYGYTF
TRBJ1-5,TRBV6-5,NA,NA,TGTGCCTCCGGATGGCTCAGGCAGCCCCAGCATTTT,CASGWLRQPQHF